The rows below give T cell receptor beta chains drawn from one sample of a study of blood T cell repertoires in COVID-19. The table came from immunoSEQ multiplex PCR; TCRdb's copy has only in-frame clones and leaves some out. The sample lists some 530,000 clones; 80% to 90% were seen once. What was sequenced was PBMCs or T cells enriched from blood (not recorded which). These receptors all stem from a woman aged 60-70 years who had recovered from COVID-19. The CDR3 runs from the conserved cysteine through the conserved F or W. D genes are given only for firm matches. For some rows the clone size is stated as once, few or many, or as a class when expanded; others skip it.

d_call j_call clone_size v_call cdr3_aa cdr3_nt
- TRBJ1-3 - TRBV5-1 CASSQVLGSGNTIYF TGCGCCAGCAGCCAGGTTCTCGGCTCTGGAAACACCATATATTTT
- TRBJ2-3 - TRBV9 CASSVVTDPDTQYF TGTGCCAGCAGCGTAGTGACAGATCCAGATACGCAGTATTTT
- TRBJ2-2 - TRBV10-3 CAISESTVNTGELFF TGTGCCATCAGTGAGTCTACGGTCAACACCGGGGAGCTGTTTTTT
TRBD1 TRBJ2-1 - TRBV11-3 CASSRILGQNEQFF TGTGCCAGCAGCCGCATCCTGGGACAGAATGAGCAGTTCTTC
- TRBJ2-3 once TRBV4-2 CASSRTGKDTQYF TGTGCCAGCAGCCGAACAGGGAAAGATACGCAGTATTTT
- TRBJ2-5 once TRBV5-6 CASSLPRDQETQYF TGTGCCAGCAGCCTACCCAGGGACCAAGAGACCCAGTACTTC
TRBD1 TRBJ2-2 - TRBV4-1 CASSQGTGTGELFF TGCGCCAGCAGCCAAGGGACAGGGACCGGGGAGCTGTTTTTT
- TRBJ1-1 - TRBV18 CASSPLQQGNTEAFF TGTGCCAGCTCACCCCTCCAACAGGGGAACACTGAAGCTTTCTTT
TRBD2 TRBJ2-5 - TRBV18 CASSLILAGEQETQYF TGTGCCAGCTCACTCATTTTAGCGGGGGAGCAAGAGACCCAGTACTTC
- TRBJ2-5 many TRBV30 CASPGGWVETQYF TGTGCCTCCCCCGGAGGGTGGGTAGAGACCCAGTACTTC
TRBD1 TRBJ1-1 - TRBV19 CASSPTQGVDTEAFF TGTGCCAGTAGTCCAACGCAGGGGGTTGACACTGAAGCTTTCTTT
- TRBJ1-5 once TRBV2 CASSDLGQGYEPQHF TGTGCCAGCAGTGATTTAGGTCAGGGATATGAGCCCCAGCATTTT
- TRBJ2-4 - TRBV5-4 CASSLEGNIQYF TGTGCCAGCAGCTTGGAGGGGAACATTCAGTACTTC
TRBD1 TRBJ2-2 - TRBV30 CAWSGGQGYTGELFF TGTGCCTGGAGTGGCGGACAGGGCTATACCGGGGAGCTGTTTTTT
- TRBJ1-3 - TRBV6-5 CASSRSRGNTIYF TGTGCCAGCAGCCGATCCAGGGGAAACACCATATATTTT
- TRBJ1-2 - TRBV2 CASSEGVRGYGYTF TGTGCCAGCAGTGAAGGGGTTAGGGGCTATGGCTACACCTTC